A few counts support the clone carrying this T cell receptor (beta chain). The antigen is not known. TCRdb called the RT-PCR reads again in MiXCR, with one record for every CDR3 protein. The sample shows roughly 570,000 distinct CDR3 sequences, 12% to 15% of them seen only once. The sample originates from a study of response to subunit inactivated influenza vaccine. The CDR3 runs to 16 residues. Looked up from germline, CDR1 is ENHRY and CDR2 is SYGVKD. Between the trimmed V and J ends, which lost 3 bases and 1 base, there was a span of 16 bases. Study-wide points: Authors suggested each seasonal flu vaccination may recruit only limited numbers of new T cells.

This specimen was PBMCs from blood, taken 11 to 12 days after vaccination. The chain recombines TRBV10-3 with TRBJ2-7; D gene ambiguous. The TCR originated in a man aged 50-59 years who received an inactivated influenza vaccine. DNA of the CDR3: TGTGCCATCAGTGAAGGCGTTACTTCTAGGTCCTACGAGCAGTACTTC. Translation gives CAISEGVTSRSYEQYF.